The rows below give T cell receptor beta chains drawn from one sample of a study of T-cell reconstitution after alpha-beta-depleted transplantation in children. MiXCR, run by TCRdb on the PCR reads, gives a single entry per CDR3 protein. Of 200,000 to 250,000 distinct CDR3 sequences listed, around 7.5% were seen once; the top ten hold 6.3%. The sample was PBMCs, mostly from graft donor cells, taken 180 days after TCRalphabeta/CD19-depleted stem cell transplant. These receptors all stem from a male patient aged 10 to 17 who had a stem cell transplant for acute lymphoblastic leukemia, so the T cells may come from the graft donor. CDR3s include the opening cysteine and the closing phenylalanine or tryptophan. A D gene is named only where the DNA matches it firmly. Size is stated for part of the rows, as once, few or many counts, or as a class when the clone is expanded.

j_gene | d_gene | v_gene | abundance | CDR3aa | CDR3nt
TRBJ1-5 | NA | TRBV12-5 | many | CASGLSRGTAFNQPQHF | TGTGCTAGTGGTTTGTCACGGGGGACGGCCTTCAATCAGCCCCAGCATTTT
TRBJ2-7 | TRBD1 | TRBV5-6 | many | CASSLPTTGGLTYEQYF | TGTGCCAGCAGCTTGCCTACAACAGGGGGCCTAACCTACGAGCAGTACTTC
TRBJ2-7 | NA | TRBV10-3 | many | CAISESQRTYEQYF | TGTGCCATCAGTGAGTCACAGCGTACCTACGAGCAGTACTTC
TRBJ2-5 | NA | TRBV18 | many | CASSPGLQETQYF | TGTGCCAGCTCACCTGGACTCCAAGAGACCCAGTACTTC
TRBJ1-3 | TRBD1 | TRBV12-3/TRBV12-4 | many | CASSLIGGWTGGIGNTIYF | TGTGCCAGCAGTTTAATCGGCGGGTGGACAGGGGGGATCGGAAACACCATATATTTT
TRBJ2-6 | TRBD1 | TRBV7-2 | many | CASSFGGQPSGANVLTF | TGTGCCAGCAGCTTTGGGGGACAGCCCTCTGGGGCCAACGTCCTGACTTTC
TRBJ1-1 | TRBD1 | TRBV2 | few | CASSGQGLGGNTEAFF | TGTGCCAGCAGTGGACAGGGTTTGGGAGGGAACACTGAAGCTTTCTTT
TRBJ2-5 | NA | TRBV7-6 | few | CASSLRVQETQYF | TGTGCCAGCAGCTTAAGGGTTCAAGAGACCCAGTACTTC
TRBJ2-7 | TRBD1 | TRBV19 | NA | CAGTGVPYEQYF | TGTGCCGGGACAGGGGTCCCCTACGAGCAGTACTTC
TRBJ2-7 | NA | TRBV7-3 | many | CASSPGPTPRGEQYF | TGTGCCAGCAGCCCGGGGCCCACCCCCCGTGGCGAGCAGTACTTC
TRBJ1-1 | NA | TRBV5-1 | many | CASSLESRNTEAFF | TGCGCCAGCAGCTTGGAATCCAGGAACACTGAAGCTTTCTTT